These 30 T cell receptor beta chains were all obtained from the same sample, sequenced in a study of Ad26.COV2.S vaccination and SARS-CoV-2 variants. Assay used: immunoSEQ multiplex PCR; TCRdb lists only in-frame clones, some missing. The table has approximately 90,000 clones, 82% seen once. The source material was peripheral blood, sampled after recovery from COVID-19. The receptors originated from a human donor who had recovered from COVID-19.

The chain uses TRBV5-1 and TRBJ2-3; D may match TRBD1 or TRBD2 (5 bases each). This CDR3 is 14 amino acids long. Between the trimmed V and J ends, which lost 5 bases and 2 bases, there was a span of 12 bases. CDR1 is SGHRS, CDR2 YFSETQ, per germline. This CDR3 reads CASRRGDFTDTQYF. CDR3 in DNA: TGCGCCAGCAGGAGGGGTGATTTCACAGATACGCAGTATTTT.

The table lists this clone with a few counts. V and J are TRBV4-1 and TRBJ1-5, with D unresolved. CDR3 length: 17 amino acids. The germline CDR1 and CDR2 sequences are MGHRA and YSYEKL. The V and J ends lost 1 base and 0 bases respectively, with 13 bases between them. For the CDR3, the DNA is TGCGCCAGCAGCCAAGTCCAAGGAGGTTATAGCAATCAGCCCCAGCATTTT. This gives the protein CASSQVQGGYSNQPQHF.

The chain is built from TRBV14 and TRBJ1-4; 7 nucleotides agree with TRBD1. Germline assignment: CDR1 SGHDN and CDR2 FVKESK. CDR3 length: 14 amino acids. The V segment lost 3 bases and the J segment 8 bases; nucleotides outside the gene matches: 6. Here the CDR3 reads CASSHMTGREKLFF. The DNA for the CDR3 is TGTGCCAGCAGCCATATGACAGGGAGAGAAAAACTGTTTTTT.

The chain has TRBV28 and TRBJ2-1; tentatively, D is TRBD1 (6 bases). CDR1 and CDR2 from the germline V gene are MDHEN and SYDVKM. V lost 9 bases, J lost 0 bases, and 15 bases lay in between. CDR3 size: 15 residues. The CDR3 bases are TGTGCCAGTAAGACAGGATCCAGCTCCTACAATGAGCAGTTCTTC. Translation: CASKTGSSSYNEQFF. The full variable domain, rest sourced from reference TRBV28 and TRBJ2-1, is DVKVTQSSRYLVKRTGEKVFLECVQDMDHENMFWYRQDPGLGLRLIYFSYDVKMKEKGDIPEGYSVSREKKERFSLILESASTNQTSMYLCASKTGSSSYNEQFFGPGTRLTVL.

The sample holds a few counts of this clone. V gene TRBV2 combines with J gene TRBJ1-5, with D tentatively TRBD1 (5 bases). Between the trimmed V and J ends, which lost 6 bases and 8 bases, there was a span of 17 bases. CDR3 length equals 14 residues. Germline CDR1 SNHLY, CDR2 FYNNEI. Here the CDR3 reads CASSGDSPREPQHF. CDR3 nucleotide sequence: TGTGCCAGCAGCGGGGACTCTCCGAGGGAGCCCCAGCATTTT.

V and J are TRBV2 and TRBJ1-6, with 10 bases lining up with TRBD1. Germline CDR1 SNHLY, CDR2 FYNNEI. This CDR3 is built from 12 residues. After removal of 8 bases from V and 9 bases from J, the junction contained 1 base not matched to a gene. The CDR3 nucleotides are TGTGCCAGCGGGACAGGGGTTTCACCCCTCCACTTT. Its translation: CASGTGVSPLHF.

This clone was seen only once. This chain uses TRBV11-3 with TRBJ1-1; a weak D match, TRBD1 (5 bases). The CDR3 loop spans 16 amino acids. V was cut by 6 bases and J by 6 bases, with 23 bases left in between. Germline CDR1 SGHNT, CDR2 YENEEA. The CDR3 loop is CASSPGGGQRGAEAFF. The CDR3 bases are TGTGCCAGCAGTCCAGGCGGGGGTCAACGTGGCGCTGAAGCTTTCTTT.

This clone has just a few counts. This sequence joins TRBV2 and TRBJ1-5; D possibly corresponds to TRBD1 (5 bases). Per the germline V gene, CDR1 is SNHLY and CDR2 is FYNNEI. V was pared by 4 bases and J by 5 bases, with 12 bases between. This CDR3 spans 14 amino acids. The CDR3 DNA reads TGTGCCAGCAGTGGGGGGAGTGGGTATCAGCCCCAGCATTTT. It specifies CASSGGSGYQPQHF.

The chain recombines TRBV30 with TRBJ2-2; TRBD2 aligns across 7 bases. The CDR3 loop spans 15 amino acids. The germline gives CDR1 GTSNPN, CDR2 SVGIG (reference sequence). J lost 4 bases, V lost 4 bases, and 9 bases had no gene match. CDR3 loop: CAWTEGRAPTGELFF. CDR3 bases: TGTGCCTGGACCGAGGGGAGGGCCCCCACCGGGGAGCTGTTTTTT.

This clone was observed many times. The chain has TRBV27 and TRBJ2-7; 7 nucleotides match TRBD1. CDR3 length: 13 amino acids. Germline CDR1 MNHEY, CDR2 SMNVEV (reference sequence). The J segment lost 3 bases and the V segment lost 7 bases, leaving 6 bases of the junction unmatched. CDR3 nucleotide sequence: TGTGCCAGCACCCCTGACAGGGTCTACGAGCAGTACTTC. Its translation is CASTPDRVYEQYF.

CDR3 in DNA: TGTGCCATTCGACCATCTGGGAATTCACCCCTCCACTTT. The encoded protein is CAIRPSGNSPLHF. The gene calls are TRBV28 and TRBJ1-6, with D hard to call. Trimming shortened V by 10 bases and J by 7 bases, and 14 bases separated the two germline ends. The CDR3 consists of 13 residues. Germline assignment: CDR1 MDHEN and CDR2 SYDVKM.

CDR3: CASGRGDRGLRDQPQHF. CDR3 DNA: TGTGCCAGTGGCCGAGGGGACAGGGGGCTGCGGGATCAGCCCCAGCATTTT. The chain links TRBV19 to TRBJ1-5, with TRBD1 identical over 12 bases. Germline loops: CDR1 LNHDA, CDR2 SQIVND (reference sequence). The V segment lost 8 bases and the J segment 5 bases; nucleotides outside the gene matches: 13. There are 17 residues in the CDR3.

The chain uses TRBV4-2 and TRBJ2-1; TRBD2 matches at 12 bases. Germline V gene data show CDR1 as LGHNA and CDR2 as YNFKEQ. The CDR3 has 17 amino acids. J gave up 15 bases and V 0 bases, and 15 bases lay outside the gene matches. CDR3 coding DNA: TGTGCCAGCAGCCAAGATTTGGGGGGGGCTAGCGGGAGGGTTTGGTTCTTC. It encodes CASSQDLGGASGRVWFF.

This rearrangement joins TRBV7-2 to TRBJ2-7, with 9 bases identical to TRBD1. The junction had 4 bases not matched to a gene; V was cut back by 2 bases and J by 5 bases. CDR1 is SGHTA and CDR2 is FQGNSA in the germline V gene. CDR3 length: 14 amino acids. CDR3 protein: CASSLKDRGHEQYF. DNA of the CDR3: TGTGCCAGCAGCTTAAAGGACAGGGGCCACGAGCAGTACTTC. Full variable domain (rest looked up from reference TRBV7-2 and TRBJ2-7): GAGVSQSPSNKVTEKGKDVELRCDPISGHTALYWYRQSLGQGLEFLIYFQGNSAPDKSGLPSDRFSAERTGGSVSTLTIQRTQQEDSAVYLCASSLKDRGHEQYFGPGTRLTVT.

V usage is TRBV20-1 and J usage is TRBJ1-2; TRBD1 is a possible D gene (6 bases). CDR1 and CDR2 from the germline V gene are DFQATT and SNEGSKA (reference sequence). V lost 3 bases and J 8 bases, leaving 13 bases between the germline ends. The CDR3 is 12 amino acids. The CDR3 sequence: CSASPGAQGYTF. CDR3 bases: TGCAGTGCTAGTCCGGGGGCTCAAGGCTACACCTTC.

DNA for the CDR3: TGTGCCAGCTCCCTACAGGACCTAAATGAAAAACTGTTTTTT. Translated, it gives CASSLQDLNEKLFF. The V and J genes are TRBV18 and TRBJ1-4; D might be TRBD1 (5 bases). Germline values: CDR1 KGHSH, CDR2 LQKENI. The CDR3 length is 14 residues. Trimming left V 6 bases short and J 5 bases short, with 13 bases between.

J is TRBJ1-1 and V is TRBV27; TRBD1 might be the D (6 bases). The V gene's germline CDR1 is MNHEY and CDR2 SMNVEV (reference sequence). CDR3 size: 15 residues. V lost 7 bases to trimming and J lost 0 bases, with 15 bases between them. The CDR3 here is CASNTRTAMNTEAFF. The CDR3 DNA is TGTGCCAGCAATACTAGGACAGCGATGAACACTGAAGCTTTCTTT.

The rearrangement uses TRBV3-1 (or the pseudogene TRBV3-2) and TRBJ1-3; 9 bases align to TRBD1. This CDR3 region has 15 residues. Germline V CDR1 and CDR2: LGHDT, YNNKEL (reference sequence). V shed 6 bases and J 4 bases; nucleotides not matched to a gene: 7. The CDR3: CASRSPGQGGNTIYF. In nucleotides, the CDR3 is TGTGCCAGCAGATCCCCGGGACAGGGAGGAAACACCATATATTTT.

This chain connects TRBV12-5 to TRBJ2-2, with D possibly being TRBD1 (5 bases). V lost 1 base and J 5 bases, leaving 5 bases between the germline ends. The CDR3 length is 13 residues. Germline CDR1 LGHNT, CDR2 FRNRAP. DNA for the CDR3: TGTGCTAGTGGTTTGGCAGGGACCGGGGAGCTGTTTTTT. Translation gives CASGLAGTGELFF.

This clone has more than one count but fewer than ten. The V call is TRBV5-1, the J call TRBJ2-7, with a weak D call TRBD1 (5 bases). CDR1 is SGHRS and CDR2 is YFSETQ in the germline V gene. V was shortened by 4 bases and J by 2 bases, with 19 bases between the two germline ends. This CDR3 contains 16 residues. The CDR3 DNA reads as TGCGCCAGCAGCCCAGGCCCCCCCAGGGTACCCTACGAGCAGTACTTC. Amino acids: CASSPGPPRVPYEQYF.

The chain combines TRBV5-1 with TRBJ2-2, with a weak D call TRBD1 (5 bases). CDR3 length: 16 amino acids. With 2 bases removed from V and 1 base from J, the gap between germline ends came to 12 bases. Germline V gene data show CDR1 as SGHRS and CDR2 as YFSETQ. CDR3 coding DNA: TGCGCCAGCAGCTTTTCAACAGGAAGGAACACCGGGGAGCTGTTTTTT. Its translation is CASSFSTGRNTGELFF.

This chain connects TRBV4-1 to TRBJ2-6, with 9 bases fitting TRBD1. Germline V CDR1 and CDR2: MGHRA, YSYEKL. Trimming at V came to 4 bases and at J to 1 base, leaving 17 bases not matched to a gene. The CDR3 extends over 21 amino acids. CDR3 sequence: CASSLRNLGQGYLSGANVLTF. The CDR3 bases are TGCGCCAGCAGCCTCCGGAACTTGGGACAGGGCTATTTGTCTGGGGCCAACGTCCTGACTTTC.

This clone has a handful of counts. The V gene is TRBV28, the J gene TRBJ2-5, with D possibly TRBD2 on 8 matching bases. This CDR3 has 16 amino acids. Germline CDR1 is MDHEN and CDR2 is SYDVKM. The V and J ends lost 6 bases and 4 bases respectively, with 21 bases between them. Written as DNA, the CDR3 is TGTGCCAGCAGCTCCCCAGGGGGGCGGGAGGCAGAGACCCAGTACTTC. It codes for CASSSPGGREAETQYF. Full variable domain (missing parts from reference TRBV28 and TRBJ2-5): DVKVTQSSRYLVKRTGEKVFLECVQDMDHENMFWYRQDPGLGLRLIYFSYDVKMKEKGDIPEGYSVSREKKERFSLILESASTNQTSMYLCASSSPGGREAETQYFGPGTRLLVL.

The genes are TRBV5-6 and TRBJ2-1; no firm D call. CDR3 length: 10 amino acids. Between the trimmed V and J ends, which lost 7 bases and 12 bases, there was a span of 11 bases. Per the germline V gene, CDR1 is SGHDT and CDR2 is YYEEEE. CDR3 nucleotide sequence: TGTGCCAGCCTACCGGAATGGCAGTTCTTC. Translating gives CASLPEWQFF.

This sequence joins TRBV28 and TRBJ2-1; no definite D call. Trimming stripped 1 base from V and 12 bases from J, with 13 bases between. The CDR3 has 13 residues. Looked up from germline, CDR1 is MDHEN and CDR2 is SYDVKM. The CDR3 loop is CASSLSVFGGQFF. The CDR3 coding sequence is TGTGCCAGCAGTTTATCGGTTTTTGGTGGGCAGTTCTTC.

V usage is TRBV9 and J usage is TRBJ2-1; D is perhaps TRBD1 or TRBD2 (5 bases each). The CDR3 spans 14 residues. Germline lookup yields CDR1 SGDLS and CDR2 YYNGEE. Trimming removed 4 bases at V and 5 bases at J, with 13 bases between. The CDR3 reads CASSLGTMNNEQFF. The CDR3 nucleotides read TGTGCCAGCAGCCTCGGGACCATGAACAATGAGCAGTTCTTC.

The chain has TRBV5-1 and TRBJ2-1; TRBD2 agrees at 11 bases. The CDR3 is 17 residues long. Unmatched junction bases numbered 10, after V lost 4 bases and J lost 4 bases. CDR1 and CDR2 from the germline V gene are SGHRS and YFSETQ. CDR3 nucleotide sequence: TGCGCCAGCAGCCGGGGGGTACTAGCGGGAGCTTACAATGAGCAGTTCTTC. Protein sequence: CASSRGVLAGAYNEQFF.

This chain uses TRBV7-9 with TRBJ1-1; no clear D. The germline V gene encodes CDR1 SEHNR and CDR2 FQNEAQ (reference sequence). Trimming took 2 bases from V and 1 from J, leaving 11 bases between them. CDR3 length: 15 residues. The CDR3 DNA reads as TGTGCCAGCAGCTTAATCTTTTCCCCGAACACTGAAGCTTTCTTT. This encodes CASSLIFSPNTEAFF. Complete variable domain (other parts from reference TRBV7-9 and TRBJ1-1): DTGVSQNPRHKITKRGQNVTFRCDPISEHNRLYWYRQTLGQGPEFLTYFQNEAQLEKSRLLSDRFSAERPKGSFSTLEIQRTEQGDSAMYLCASSLIFSPNTEAFFGQGTRLTVV.

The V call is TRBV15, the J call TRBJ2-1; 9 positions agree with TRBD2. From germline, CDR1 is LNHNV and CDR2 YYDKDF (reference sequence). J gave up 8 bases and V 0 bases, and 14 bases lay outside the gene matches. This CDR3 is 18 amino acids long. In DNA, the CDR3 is TGTGCCACCAGCAGAGAGGGGGACCCTAGCGGGATATGGGATGAGCAGTTCTTC. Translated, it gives CATSREGDPSGIWDEQFF.

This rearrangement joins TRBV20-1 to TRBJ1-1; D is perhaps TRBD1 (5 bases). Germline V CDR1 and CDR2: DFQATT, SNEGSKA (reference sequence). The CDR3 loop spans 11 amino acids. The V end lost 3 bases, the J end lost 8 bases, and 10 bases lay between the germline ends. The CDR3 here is CSASGPGEAFF. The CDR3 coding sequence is TGCAGTGCTAGTGGGCCAGGGGAAGCTTTCTTT.